One TCR beta chain is described in this entry. Its antigen is unidentified. The sample comes from a study of OX40 agonist ivuxolimab in advanced cancers. In the study overall: At 0.01 to 10 mg/kg, ivuxolimab was administered intravenously to patients every 2 weeks. Study-level findings and limits: Among patients with partial responses at 0.1-3.0 mg/kg, clonal expansion was among the lowest. Clones of CD4+ and CD8+ blood T cells grew by week 6 at doses of 0.1 to 3.0 mg/kg.

Some clones are missing from TCRdb's copy, which holds only in-frame ones; the method was immunoSEQ multiplex PCR. The sample carries about 47,000 clones, roughly four fifths recorded once. CDR1 and CDR2 from the germline V gene are SEHNR and FQNEAQ (reference sequence). With 1 base removed from V and 1 base from J, the gap between germline ends came to 8 bases. This CDR3 spans 15 amino acids. The sample here was CD4+ or CD8+ T cells sorted from blood, taken in a trial of the OX40 agonist ivuxolimab. The sequence came from an adult with an advanced solid tumor such as melanoma, head and neck, liver or kidney cancer. V is TRBV7-9 and J is TRBJ1-5; D not certain. The CDR3 DNA follows: TGTGCCAGCAGCTTAGGAGGGTTGAGCAATCAGCCCCAGCATTTT. Translation gives CASSLGGLSNQPQHF.